Below, 9 T cell receptor beta chains from the same sample are listed, as sequenced in a study of molecular identifiers for immune sequencing clone quantification. Via MiXCR, TCRdb re-called the PCR reads, giving one row per CDR3 protein. The sample has more than 300,000 distinct CDR3 sequences, around a fifth seen once. The sequenced sample consisted of naive CD8+ T cells from blood, with Jurkat cell RNA spiked in. Subset noted: FACS-sorted CD8+CD4-CCR7+CD45RA+ naive T cells. These receptors originate from a human donor in good health. Some libraries in this study had Jurkat cell RNA spiked in.

This clonotype appeared many times. The chain couples TRBV12-3 or TRBV12-4 to TRBJ2-7; D gene unclear. The CDR3 runs to 12 residues. V was cut by 2 bases and J by 2 bases, with 4 bases left in between. The CDR3 DNA sequence: TGTGCCAGCAGTTTAAGACCCTACGAGCAGTACTTC. It specifies CASSLRPYEQYF.

This clonotype occurred a few times. The chain uses TRBV4-1 and TRBJ1-6; D is undetermined. Trimming cost V 0 bases and J 8 bases, with 17 bases left between them. CDR3 length equals 17 residues. Per germline, CDR1 MGHRA and CDR2 YSYEKL. The CDR3 sequence: CASSQDYSPLIDSPLHF. CDR3 DNA: TGCGCCAGCAGCCAAGATTACAGCCCGTTAATAGATTCACCCCTCCACTTT.

This clonotype was observed a few times. J is TRBJ2-2 and V is TRBV4-1; the D call may be TRBD1 or TRBD2 (5 bases each). Germline V gene sequence: CDR1 MGHRA, CDR2 YSYEKL. V was shortened by 0 bases and J by 7 bases, with 12 bases between the two germline ends. The CDR3 runs to 15 residues. CDR3 region: CASSQEGASRGELFF. The CDR3 DNA reads as TGCGCCAGCAGCCAAGAAGGGGCTAGCCGCGGGGAGCTGTTTTTT.

This clonotype was detected ten times or more. The chain links TRBV12-3 or TRBV12-4 to TRBJ1-2, with a possible D match to TRBD1 (5 bases). The V end was cut by 3 bases, the J end by 2 bases, with 10 bases between. This CDR3 is built from 14 residues. This chain's CDR3 is CASSFQGGNYGYTF. The CDR3 nucleotides are TGTGCCAGCAGTTTTCAGGGAGGCAACTATGGCTACACCTTC.

This clonotype came up many times. This chain joins TRBV5-6 and TRBJ2-3, with 10 bases lining up with TRBD1. CDR3 length: 16 amino acids. The V segment lost 4 bases and the J segment 8 bases; nucleotides outside the gene matches: 13. The germline CDR1 and CDR2 sequences are SGHDT and YYEEEE. The CDR3 sequence is CASSKLGQGVAVTQYF. CDR3 bases: TGTGCCAGCAGCAAACTCGGACAGGGGGTAGCGGTTACGCAGTATTTT.

As to this clonotype: A much more abundant neighbour one base away suggests this may be a read error. This chain uses TRBV6-1 with TRBJ1-4, with D unresolved. Germline-derived CDR1 and CDR2 are MNHNS and SASEGT. The CDR3 loop spans 14 amino acids. The CDR3 coding sequence is TGTACCAGCAGTGATGCCCCCATCCAGGAAAAACTGTTTTTT. Translation gives CTSSDAPIQEKLFF.

The chain joins TRBV20-1 to TRBJ2-5; TRBD1 matches 12 bases. Trimming took 1 base from V and 3 from J; bases not matched to a gene: 21. Germline V gene data show CDR1 as DFQATT and CDR2 as SNEGSKA (reference sequence). This CDR3 is built from 21 residues. The CDR3 nucleotides read TGCAGTGCTAGAGTCCCGGGACAGGGGGCGCGGGTGAGGGGACCAAAAGAGACCCAGTACTTC. It encodes CSARVPGQGARVRGPKETQYF.

This clonotype occurred a few times. CDR3 region: CSASRQWNEKLFF. CDR3 bases: TGCAGTGCTAGTCGGCAGTGGAATGAAAAACTGTTTTTT. The genes are TRBV20-1 and TRBJ1-4; unclear D gene. CDR1 and CDR2 (germline): DFQATT, SNEGSKA (reference sequence). The CDR3 runs 13 residues. V gave up 3 bases and J gave up 5 bases, with 10 bases separating them.

This clonotype has only a few counts. The V call is TRBV28, the J call TRBJ2-7; D might be TRBD2 (7 bases). V gave up 3 bases and J gave up 4 bases, with 16 bases separating them. CDR1 MDHEN and CDR2 SYDVKM come from the germline V gene. The CDR3 loop spans 15 amino acids. Here the CDR3 reads CASSFRGAREYEQYF. CDR3 sequence (DNA): TGTGCCAGCAGTTTCCGGGGGGCGCGAGAGTACGAGCAGTACTTC. Full variable domain (missing parts from reference TRBV28 and TRBJ2-7): DVKVTQSSRYLVKRTGEKVFLECVQDMDHENMFWYRQDPGLGLRLIYFSYDVKMKEKGDIPEGYSVSREKKERFSLILESASTNQTSMYLCASSFRGAREYEQYFGPGTRLTVT.